This entry lists 6 T cell receptor beta chains sequenced from one sample in a study of Ad26.COV2.S vaccination and SARS-CoV-2 variants. Profiling relied on immunoSEQ multiplex PCR, and the TCRdb table lists in-frame clones only, not all of them. The sample shows 120,000 to 150,000 clones, roughly 89% of them seen only once. Sequencing used peripheral blood, obtained after recovery from COVID-19. These receptors came from a human donor who had recovered from COVID-19.

This clone was detected many times. The chain employs TRBV9 and TRBJ1-2; D gene unclear. CDR1 and CDR2 from the germline V gene are SGDLS and YYNGEE. Trimming stripped 3 bases from V and 6 bases from J, with 9 bases between. This CDR3 contains 12 residues. CDR3 coding DNA: TGTGCCAGCAGCGCCACAGCCCATGGCTACACCTTC. Protein: CASSATAHGYTF.

The genes are TRBV7-2 and TRBJ1-2; tentatively, D is TRBD1 (5 bases). CDR1 is SGHTA and CDR2 is FQGNSA in the germline V gene. V lost 1 base to trimming and J lost 5 bases, with 5 bases between them. The CDR3 is 12 residues long. CDR3 nucleotides: TGTGCCAGCAGCTTAGGGGGGTATGGCTACACCTTC. Translating gives CASSLGGYGYTF.

The chain is built from TRBV3-1 (or the pseudogene TRBV3-2) and TRBJ1-4; D gene unclear. Germline V gene data show CDR1 as LGHDT and CDR2 as YNNKEL (reference sequence). The V end was cut by 9 bases, the J end by 0 bases, with 8 bases between. This CDR3 comprises 13 residues. This CDR3 is CASRIATNEKLFF. CDR3 coding DNA: TGTGCCAGTAGAATTGCAACTAATGAAAAACTGTTTTTT.

The J gene is TRBJ1-1, the V gene TRBV7-2; TRBD1 matches at 7 bases. CDR3 length: 14 amino acids. V dropped 5 bases and J dropped 6; count of bases not matched to a gene: 9. Looked up from germline, CDR1 is SGHTA and CDR2 is FQGNSA. CDR3 loop: CASSDYRGSAEAFF. The CDR3 region has the DNA TGTGCCAGCAGCGATTACAGGGGCAGTGCTGAAGCTTTCTTT.

CDR3 in amino acids: CASSENPLFRHGYTF. The CDR3 DNA reads TGTGCCAGCAGTGAAAATCCCCTTTTCAGACATGGCTACACCTTC. This chain joins TRBV6-1 and TRBJ1-2; no reliable D call. V shed 2 bases and J shed 6 bases, with 16 bases lying between them. Germline V gene sequence: CDR1 MNHNS, CDR2 SASEGT. This CDR3 spans 15 amino acids.

The V gene is TRBV14, the J gene TRBJ2-5; 13 bases are shared with TRBD2. From germline, CDR1 is SGHDN and CDR2 FVKESK. There are 17 residues in the CDR3. V lost 0 bases and J lost 4; bases outside the gene matches: 5. The CDR3 DNA sequence: TGTGCCAGCAGCCAAGACCGGGGACTAGCGGGGCTAGAGACCCAGTACTTC. Translating it yields CASSQDRGLAGLETQYF.